The source of this T cell receptor (beta chain) is a study of cytomegalovirus exposure and HLA in healthy donors. About the study: T cells numbering about 180 million yielded roughly 120 million unique TCR beta sequences in an earlier analysis. Whole-study findings and limits: CMV serostatus was the sole immune exposure data available. Previous analysis showed most TCR beta V segments were productive about 87% or about 30% of the time.

60 Vbeta and 13 Jbeta primers were used in PCR. Generated by immunoSEQ multiplex PCR, the TCRdb table keeps only in-frame clones and is missing some. The table shows roughly 160,000 clones, with 70% to 80% occurring only once. In germline, CDR1 is SNHLY, CDR2 FYNNEI. Trimming cost V 4 bases and J 8 bases, with 7 bases left between them. CDR3 length equals 11 residues. On this clone itself: Its target is unknown.

The sequence derives from a man aged 18 to 30 in good health and CMV-seropositive. The specimen sequenced was PBMCs. J is TRBJ2-3 and V is TRBV2; D is ambiguous. CDR3 loop: CASSVTGTQYF. In nucleotides, the CDR3 is TGTGCCAGCAGTGTAACGGGTACGCAGTATTTT.